One sample yielded the 26 T cell receptor beta chains listed below, sequenced in a study of cytomegalovirus exposure and HLA in healthy donors. Primers for the PCR totalled 60 Vbeta and 13 Jbeta. Assay: immunoSEQ multiplex PCR; the TCRdb copy retains only in-frame clones and omits some. The sample shows 200,000 to 250,000 clones, more than 65% of them seen only once. The sequenced sample consisted of PBMCs. All receptors come from a man in his fifties or sixties in good health and CMV-seronegative.

This clone occurred a few times. This chain connects TRBV5-6 to TRBJ1-3; 7 bases fit TRBD1. Germline V gene data show CDR1 as SGHDT and CDR2 as YYEEEE. V was pared by 2 bases and J by 0 bases, with 2 bases of the junction left unmatched. This CDR3 region has 15 residues. Here the CDR3 DNA reads TGTGCCAGCAGCTTCGGACAGGTCTCTGGAAACACCATATATTTT. Translating gives CASSFGQVSGNTIYF.

V is TRBV2 and J is TRBJ1-1, with TRBD1 matching 8 bases. CDR1 is SNHLY, CDR2 FYNNEI, per germline. The CDR3 totals 16 residues. J gave up 4 bases and V 2 bases, and 9 bases lay outside the gene matches. CDR3 nucleotides: TGTGCCAGCAGTGAATCTACCCCAGGGGGCCGCACTGAAGCTTTCTTT. Its translation is CASSESTPGGRTEAFF.

A word on this clone: The junction differs from germline at one of its ends, possibly a read error. This chain uses TRBV5-1 with TRBJ2-1; 12 bases align to TRBD2. Germline CDR1 and CDR2: SGHRS and YFSETQ. The CDR3 extends over 15 amino acids. The CDR3 DNA follows: TGCGCCAGCAGCTCTGGACTAGCGGGACCCAATGAGCAGCTCTTC. It encodes CASSSGLAGPNEQLF.

The chain has TRBV9 and TRBJ1-4; tentatively, D is TRBD1 (5 bases). This CDR3 spans 14 amino acids. Trimming left V 4 bases short and J 7 bases short, with 14 bases between. Germline V gene data show CDR1 as SGDLS and CDR2 as YYNGEE. The CDR3 spells CASSQGNWGEKLFF. CDR3 bases: TGTGCCAGCAGCCAGGGTAACTGGGGTGAAAAACTGTTTTTT.

V usage is TRBV30 and J usage is TRBJ2-3; 7 bases are a match to TRBD2. Germline-derived CDR1 and CDR2 are GTSNPN and SVGIG (reference sequence). V was pared by 2 bases and J by 0 bases, with 8 bases of the junction left unmatched. CDR3 length: 16 amino acids. CDR3 nucleotides: TGTGCCTGGAGTAGCGGGACCGGTTATAGCACAGATACGCAGTATTTT. This translates into CAWSSGTGYSTDTQYF.

A single count supports this clone. V usage is TRBV5-1 and J usage is TRBJ2-5; 7 bases are shared with TRBD1. CDR3 length equals 14 residues. V gave up 0 bases and J gave up 5 bases; unmatched junction bases: 4. In germline, CDR1 is SGHRS, CDR2 YFSETQ. The CDR3: CASSLDRGRETQYF. In DNA, the CDR3 is TGCGCCAGCAGCTTGGACAGGGGCCGTGAGACCCAGTACTTC.

This clone was seen just once. The chain has TRBV10-3 and TRBJ1-2, with 8 bases aligning to TRBD1. This CDR3 is built from 14 residues. V lost 7 bases, J lost 4 bases, and 8 bases stayed unmatched. Looked up from germline, CDR1 is ENHRY and CDR2 is SYGVKD. The CDR3 spells CAIKAGGMAYGYTF. The CDR3 nucleotides read TGTGCCATCAAGGCAGGGGGCATGGCCTATGGCTACACCTTC.

In DNA form, the CDR3 reads TGTGCCAGCAGCTTACAGTCCCAAAGAGGAGGTGAAGCTTTCTTT. This encodes CASSLQSQRGGEAFF. This chain connects TRBV7-9 to TRBJ1-1; D is uncertain. There are 15 residues in the CDR3. With 2 bases removed from V and 7 bases from J, the gap between germline ends came to 17 bases. Germline CDR1 and CDR2: SEHNR and FQNEAQ (reference sequence).

This clone appeared once. The CDR3 nucleotides are TGTGCCAGCAGTGATGGGGGCTCACCCCTCCACTTT. Its translation is CASSDGGSPLHF. The chain uses TRBV2 and TRBJ1-6, with D perhaps matching TRBD1 (6 bases). Trimming pared 3 bases from V and 10 bases from J, leaving 7 bases between. There are 12 residues in the CDR3. Germline loops: CDR1 SNHLY, CDR2 FYNNEI.

In its sample, this clone was seen once. The rearrangement links TRBV11-2 to TRBJ1-1, with D unclear. In germline, CDR1 is SGHAT, CDR2 FQNNGV. The V and J ends lost 5 bases and 0 bases respectively, with 7 bases between them. The CDR3 totals 13 residues. The CDR3 protein is CASSPAVNTEAFF. CDR3 bases: TGTGCCAGCAGCCCCGCAGTGAACACTGAAGCTTTCTTT.

V and J are TRBV19 and TRBJ1-4, with D tentatively TRBD1 (5 bases). V gave up 6 bases and J gave up 5 bases, with 13 bases separating them. The CDR3 runs 14 residues. The germline CDR1 and CDR2 sequences are LNHDA and SQIVND (reference sequence). The DNA of the CDR3 is TGTGCCAGTAGCGACAGATCAAAAAATGAAAAACTGTTTTTT. Its protein product is CASSDRSKNEKLFF.

The chain employs TRBV11-2 and TRBJ2-6, with TRBD1 as a possible D gene (5 bases). The CDR3 contains 17 residues. Germline V lookup: CDR1 SGHAT, CDR2 FQNNGV. V lost 2 bases to trimming and J lost 0 bases, with 11 bases between them. CDR3 DNA: TGTGCCAGCAGCTTAATGACAGATAACTCTGGGGCCAACGTCCTGACTTTC. Translated, it gives CASSLMTDNSGANVLTF.

The CDR3 protein is CASSSQEVRDEKLFF. In DNA, the CDR3 is TGTGCCAGCAGCTCTCAGGAGGTGAGGGATGAAAAACTGTTTTTT. V is TRBV7-9 and J is TRBJ1-4; D gene unclear. V shed 4 bases and J shed 6 bases, with 15 bases lying between them. CDR1 and CDR2 from the germline V gene are SEHNR and FQNEAQ (reference sequence). This CDR3 has 15 amino acids.

V gene TRBV2 combines with J gene TRBJ2-7, with D unresolved. V lost 0 bases to trimming and J lost 3 bases, with 9 bases between them. The germline V gene encodes CDR1 SNHLY and CDR2 FYNNEI. This CDR3 comprises 14 residues. The chain's CDR3 is CASSEALISYEQYF. In DNA form, the CDR3 reads TGTGCCAGCAGTGAAGCCTTGATCAGCTACGAGCAGTACTTC.

This chain connects TRBV2 to TRBJ1-6; perhaps TRBD1 as D (6 bases). The ends were cut back, 7 bases at V and 6 bases at J, with 7 bases in the middle. Germline CDR1 SNHLY, CDR2 FYNNEI. The CDR3 extends over 12 amino acids. The CDR3: CASKQGNSPLHF. The CDR3 nucleotides read TGTGCCAGCAAACAGGGTAATTCACCCCTCCACTTT.

This chain joins TRBV6-1 and TRBJ1-1; 7 nucleotides match TRBD1. Germline CDR1 and CDR2: MNHNS and SASEGT. The J segment lost 6 bases and the V segment lost 1 base, leaving 5 bases of the junction unmatched. The CDR3 has 14 residues. The CDR3 loop is CASSEGGGYPEAFF. CDR3 coding DNA: TGTGCCAGCAGTGAAGGAGGGGGCTACCCTGAAGCTTTCTTT.

V usage is TRBV15 and J usage is TRBJ2-7; TRBD1 aligns across 7 bases. Germline CDR1 LNHNV, CDR2 YYDKDF (reference sequence). The CDR3 covers 14 residues. Germline trimming cut 4 bases from V and 2 bases from J; bases unmatched to any gene: 5. In DNA, the CDR3 is TGTGCCACCAGCAATTACAGGGGACCCTACGAGCAGTACTTC. Its protein is CATSNYRGPYEQYF.

This clone was counted once. The rearrangement links TRBV7-7 to TRBJ2-1; TRBD2 aligns across 10 bases. Germline trimming cut 1 base from V and 7 bases from J; bases unmatched to any gene: 10. This CDR3 has 17 amino acids. Germline CDR1 is SSHAT and CDR2 is FNYEAQ (reference sequence). As DNA, the CDR3 is TGTGCCAGCAGCTTAGGCCCGAGCGGGAGGGCAGGAAATGAGCAGTTCTTC. It encodes CASSLGPSGRAGNEQFF.

The genes are TRBV30 and TRBJ2-2, with D possibly TRBD1 on 7 matching bases. The germline V and J ends were trimmed by 1 base and 4 bases, with 10 bases remaining between them. Per germline, CDR1 GTSNPN and CDR2 SVGIG (reference sequence). This CDR3 spans 14 amino acids. The CDR3 coding sequence is TGTGCCTGGAGTGGGAGGGGGCTCACCGGGGAGCTGTTTTTT. It is translated as CAWSGRGLTGELFF.

This clone was seen only a few times. This CDR3 reads CASNPGFYEQYF. DNA for the CDR3: TGTGCCAGCAACCCGGGGTTCTACGAGCAGTACTTC. The chain joins TRBV6-1 to TRBJ2-7, with a tentative D call TRBD2 (5 bases). This CDR3 is 12 amino acids long. Germline loops: CDR1 MNHNS, CDR2 SASEGT. V lost 7 bases and J lost 3, with 10 bases in between.

V and J are TRBV2 and TRBJ2-3; 8 bases map to TRBD2. The CDR3 covers 15 residues. Trimming took 4 bases from V and 2 from J; bases not matched to a gene: 5. Germline V lookup: CDR1 SNHLY, CDR2 FYNNEI. The CDR3 reads CASSASGFYTDTQYF. As DNA, the CDR3 is TGTGCCAGCAGTGCTAGCGGGTTTTACACAGATACGCAGTATTTT.

The chain combines TRBV2 with TRBJ1-2; 7 nucleotides match TRBD1. V was pared by 5 bases and J by 5 bases, with 17 bases of the junction left unmatched. Germline loops: CDR1 SNHLY, CDR2 FYNNEI. There are 17 residues in the CDR3. CDR3 sequence: CASSFSGYRGTEYGYTF. The CDR3 bases are TGTGCCAGCAGTTTCTCTGGGTACAGGGGAACTGAATATGGCTACACCTTC.

J is TRBJ2-7 and V is TRBV9, with a weak D call TRBD2 (5 bases). The V gene lost 5 bases and the J gene lost 4 bases, with 13 bases spanning the gap. Germline CDR1 is SGDLS and CDR2 is YYNGEE. This CDR3 contains 13 residues. In DNA form, the CDR3 reads TGTGCCAGCAGTGTGGGAGCGGATTACGAGCAGTACTTC. It encodes CASSVGADYEQYF.

The chain joins TRBV7-9 to TRBJ1-5; 10 nucleotides match TRBD1. Per germline, CDR1 SEHNR and CDR2 FQNEAQ (reference sequence). The CDR3 length is 14 residues. The V segment lost 5 bases and the J segment 8 bases; nucleotides outside the gene matches: 6. This chain's CDR3 is CASSLGQGEEPQHF. The CDR3, as DNA: TGTGCCAGCAGCCTCGGACAGGGGGAAGAGCCCCAGCATTTT.

The gene calls are TRBV6-5 and TRBJ2-7; 10 bases align to TRBD1. The germline CDR1 and CDR2 sequences are MNHEY and SVGAGI. The CDR3 spans 15 residues. Trimming removed 7 bases from V and 7 bases from J; junction bases left unmatched: 13. Written as DNA, the CDR3 is TGTGCCAGCACAAAGACGGGACAGGGGTCGAGTGAGCAGTACTTC. The encoded protein is CASTKTGQGSSEQYF.

This clone was counted a few times. The genes are TRBV7-6 and TRBJ1-2; 7 bases align to TRBD1. The germline V gene has CDR1 SGHVS and CDR2 FNYEAQ. CDR3 length: 14 amino acids. Trimming removed 5 bases from V and 4 bases from J; junction bases left unmatched: 7. The CDR3 nucleotides are TGTGCCAGCAGCCCATTGGGACAGATCTATGGCTACACCTTC. Encoded protein: CASSPLGQIYGYTF.